Following are 2 T cell receptor beta chains from one sample sequenced in a study of blood T cells in healthy people across ages. Through a sample-barcoded 5' primer and a J-beta primer mix, a second PCR was run for 7 to 11 cycles. TCRdb independently ran MiXCR on the 5' RACE reads; one entry per CDR3 protein. The sample includes approximately 1.5 million distinct CDR3 sequences, approximately 43% seen only once; the top ten take 4%. The sequencing input was blood. These receptor sequences come from a woman between 18 and 30 years old in good health.

This chain links TRBV20-1 with TRBJ2-5, with D perhaps assigned TRBD1 or TRBD2 (5 bases each). The CDR3 length is 11 residues. Trimming took 6 bases from V and 11 from J, leaving 16 bases between them. CDR1 is DFQATT and CDR2 is SNEGSKA in the germline V gene (reference sequence). The CDR3: CSAARGHEQYF. The DNA of the CDR3 is TGCAGTGCCGCGAGGGGTCATGAGCAGTACTTC.

This chain joins TRBV28 and TRBJ2-3; 7 nucleotides line up with TRBD1. V dropped 6 bases and J dropped 4; count of bases not matched to a gene: 10. Germline assignment: CDR1 MDHEN and CDR2 SYDVKM. The CDR3 is 15 amino acids. The CDR3 DNA is TGTGCCAGCAGAGAAGACAGGGTGGTAGCAGATACGCAGTATTTT. This codes for CASREDRVVADTQYF.